The 20 T cell receptor beta chains presented below share a single source sample, sequenced in a study of control samples from healthy donors and cancer patients. Only in-frame clones appear in the TCRdb table, and some are missing; sequencing was by immunoSEQ multiplex PCR. In the table there are around 120,000 clones, approximately 93% of which are singletons. Sequenced sample: blood. These receptors were collected from a young man in good health.

V usage is TRBV7-9 and J usage is TRBJ2-4; 7 nucleotides match TRBD2. The CDR3 length is 16 residues. The germline gives CDR1 SEHNR, CDR2 FQNEAQ (reference sequence). V was pared by 5 bases and J by 2 bases, with 9 bases of the junction left unmatched. The CDR3 DNA reads TGTGCCAGCAGCCCTTGGGGAGGGGCATCCAAAAACATTCAGTACTTC. It is translated as CASSPWGGASKNIQYF.

CDR3 sequence (DNA): TGTGCCAGCAGCCCCCCCCCAGGGAACACTGAAGCTTTCTTT. Encoded protein: CASSPPPGNTEAFF. The chain couples TRBV5-4 to TRBJ1-1; the D is unclear. CDR3 size: 14 residues. In germline, CDR1 is SGHNT, CDR2 YYREEE (reference sequence). V lost 4 bases to trimming and J lost 1 base, with 11 bases between them.

V usage is TRBV19 and J usage is TRBJ1-6; D is possibly TRBD1 (5 bases). The CDR3 is 16 amino acids. Germline values: CDR1 LNHDA, CDR2 SQIVND (reference sequence). V was trimmed by 1 base and J by 7 bases, leaving 14 bases between them. DNA for the CDR3: TGTGCCAGTAGTATAGTTGGATTTGGGGGGAATTCACCCCTCCACTTT. Protein product: CASSIVGFGGNSPLHF.

The chain has TRBV10-3 and TRBJ1-2, with 10 bases identical to TRBD1. Unmatched junction bases numbered 9, after V lost 10 bases and J lost 7 bases. Germline CDR1 is ENHRY and CDR2 is SYGVKD. The CDR3 covers 13 residues. The CDR3: CATTGTGASGYTF. CDR3 in DNA: TGTGCCACCACTGGGACAGGGGCGAGTGGCTACACCTTC.

The chain combines TRBV3-1 (or the pseudogene TRBV3-2) with TRBJ2-7; 7 nucleotides line up with TRBD2. The germline gives CDR1 LGHDT, CDR2 YNNKEL (reference sequence). With V trimmed by 1 base and J by 2 bases, 5 bases remained unmatched. The CDR3 is 15 residues long. CDR3 DNA sequence: TGTGCCAGCAGCCAAGGGCAGCGGGGACCCTACGAGCAGTACTTC. Translated: CASSQGQRGPYEQYF.

The chain uses TRBV5-8 and TRBJ2-7; perhaps TRBD2 as D (7 bases). This CDR3 is built from 16 residues. CDR1 and CDR2 from the germline V gene are SGHTS and YDEGEE. V was trimmed by 0 bases and J by 1 base, leaving 14 bases between them. Here the CDR3 reads CASSLVAGARSYEQYV. The CDR3 DNA is TGTGCCAGCAGCTTGGTTGCGGGGGCAAGGTCCTACGAGCAGTACGTC.

The chain couples TRBV28 to TRBJ2-7, with 7 bases fitting TRBD1. J gave up 4 bases and V 5 bases, and 2 bases lay outside the gene matches. This CDR3 spans 12 amino acids. Germline-derived CDR1 and CDR2 are MDHEN and SYDVKM. CDR3 in amino acids: CASSKDRYEQYF. Written as DNA, the CDR3 is TGTGCCAGCAGTAAGGACAGGTACGAGCAGTACTTC.

The rearrangement links TRBV5-1 to TRBJ1-3; D gene unclear. Trimming shortened V by 4 bases and J by 0 bases, and 17 bases separated the two germline ends. The germline CDR1 and CDR2 sequences are SGHRS and YFSETQ. The CDR3 has 17 amino acids. CDR3 amino acids: CASSPGIPPPSGNTIYF. The CDR3 DNA reads as TGCGCCAGCAGCCCCGGGATCCCGCCTCCCTCTGGAAACACCATATATTTT. Combining the CDR3 with reference TRBV5-1 and TRBJ1-3 gives the whole variable domain KAGVTQTPRYLIKTRGQQVTLSCSPISGHRSVSWYQQTPGQGLQFLFEYFSETQRNKGNFPGRFSGRQFSNSRSEMNVSTLELGDSALYLCASSPGIPPPSGNTIYFGEGSWLTVV.

The J gene is TRBJ2-7, the V gene TRBV10-2; no clear D gene. From germline, CDR1 is WSHSY and CDR2 SAAADI. The V gene lost 2 bases and the J gene lost 0 bases, with 11 bases spanning the gap. This CDR3 is 15 amino acids long. The CDR3, as DNA: TGCGCCAGCAGTGAGAGTCCGATCAACTCCTACGAGCAGTACTTC. Protein sequence: CASSESPINSYEQYF.

The count of this clone is one. The chain recombines TRBV12-3 or TRBV12-4 with TRBJ1-1; a weak D match, TRBD1 (5 bases). Trimming took off 6 bases at V and 3 bases at J, with 11 bases between the two ends. The CDR3 extends over 13 amino acids. CDR3 protein: CASSQQVYTEAFF. CDR3 in DNA: TGTGCCAGCAGCCAACAGGTGTACACTGAAGCTTTCTTT.

The chain employs TRBV7-2 and TRBJ1-2; 9 bases are shared with TRBD1. CDR1 and CDR2 (germline): SGHTA, FQGNSA. This CDR3 region has 15 residues. With V trimmed by 5 bases and J by 7 bases, 11 bases remained unmatched. The CDR3 is CASSPRTGDVSGYTF. The CDR3 DNA is TGTGCCAGCAGCCCTCGGACAGGGGACGTTAGTGGCTACACCTTC.

This sequence joins TRBV4-1 and TRBJ1-6; D is unclear. V lost 1 base to trimming and J lost 2 bases, with 24 bases between them. Germline CDR1 reads MGHRA; CDR2 reads YSYEKL. The CDR3 runs 21 residues. This CDR3 reads CASSQALAPTDPMAYNSPLHF. CDR3 in DNA: TGCGCCAGCAGCCAAGCCCTAGCCCCCACGGACCCCATGGCCTATAATTCACCCCTCCACTTT.

V gene TRBV6-5 combines with J gene TRBJ1-4; D unresolved. CDR1 and CDR2 from the germline V gene are MNHEY and SVGAGI. Trimming pared 7 bases from V and 7 bases from J, leaving 10 bases between. The CDR3 contains 12 residues. CDR3 in amino acids: CASKRGTEKLFF. The CDR3 nucleotides are TGTGCCAGCAAACGGGGAACTGAAAAACTGTTTTTT.

V is TRBV19 and J is TRBJ1-2; 9 nucleotides align to TRBD1. Germline V gene lookup returns CDR1 LNHDA and CDR2 SQIVND (reference sequence). V lost 3 bases, J lost 7 bases, and 3 bases stayed unmatched. This CDR3 has 13 amino acids. Here the CDR3 reads CASSMDRGTGYTF. CDR3 DNA: TGTGCCAGTAGTATGGACAGGGGTACTGGCTACACCTTC. Using reference TRBV19 and TRBJ1-2 for the parts outside the CDR3, the full variable domain is DGGITQSPKYLFRKEGQNVTLSCEQNLNHDAMYWYRQDPGQGLRLIYYSQIVNDFQKGDIAEGYSVSREKKESFPLTVTSAQKNPTAFYLCASSMDRGTGYTFGSGTRLTVV.

This rearrangement joins TRBV2 to TRBJ2-7; D tentatively fits TRBD1 or TRBD2 (5 bases each). Trimming removed 3 bases at V and 3 bases at J, with 15 bases between. Per the germline V gene, CDR1 is SNHLY and CDR2 is FYNNEI. This CDR3 is 15 amino acids long. The CDR3 protein is CASSDWGIDGYEQYV. The CDR3 nucleotides are TGTGCCAGCAGTGATTGGGGGATAGACGGCTACGAGCAGTACGTC.

The chain joins TRBV10-3 to TRBJ1-1; 7 bases fit TRBD1. Germline V gene sequence: CDR1 ENHRY, CDR2 SYGVKD. With V trimmed by 6 bases and J by 0 bases, 10 bases remained unmatched. The CDR3 consists of 16 residues. Written as DNA, the CDR3 is TGTGCCATCAGGTCCGGGACAGCCGGAATGAACACTGAAGCTTTCTTT. Translated, it gives CAIRSGTAGMNTEAFF.

This rearrangement joins TRBV7-8 to TRBJ1-1; possible D gene TRBD1, 5 bases. The CDR3 has 13 residues. Trimming shortened V by 1 base and J by 5 bases, and 8 bases separated the two germline ends. The germline V gene has CDR1 SGHVS and CDR2 FQNEAQ. Written as DNA, the CDR3 is TGTGCCAGCAGCTTAGATGGGGGAACTGAAGCTTTCTTT. Translating gives CASSLDGGTEAFF.

This clone showed up just once. J is TRBJ1-1 and V is TRBV29-1; D may be TRBD1 (5 bases). Germline V gene lookup returns CDR1 SQVTM and CDR2 ANQGSEA. The CDR3 runs 11 residues. Trimming cost V 3 bases and J 5 bases, with 7 bases left between them. The CDR3 loop is CSVDRTTEAFF. For the CDR3, the DNA is TGCAGCGTTGATAGGACAACTGAAGCTTTCTTT.

The genes are TRBV4-1 and TRBJ1-6, with 7 bases identical to TRBD1. V shed 4 bases, J shed 15 bases, and the junction held 9 bases outside the gene matches. CDR3 length equals 13 residues. Germline lookup yields CDR1 MGHRA and CDR2 YSYEKL. The CDR3 loop reads CASSLLTGRYLHF. The CDR3 nucleotides are TGCGCCAGCAGCCTGTTGACAGGGAGATACCTCCACTTT.

The rearrangement links TRBV6-5 to TRBJ1-3; the D is unclear. Between the trimmed V and J ends, which lost 7 bases and 0 bases, there was a span of 4 bases. CDR1 and CDR2 (germline): MNHEY, SVGAGI. This CDR3 has 12 residues. This chain's CDR3 is CASTLSGNTIYF. The CDR3 coding sequence is TGTGCCAGCACCCTCTCTGGAAACACCATATATTTT.